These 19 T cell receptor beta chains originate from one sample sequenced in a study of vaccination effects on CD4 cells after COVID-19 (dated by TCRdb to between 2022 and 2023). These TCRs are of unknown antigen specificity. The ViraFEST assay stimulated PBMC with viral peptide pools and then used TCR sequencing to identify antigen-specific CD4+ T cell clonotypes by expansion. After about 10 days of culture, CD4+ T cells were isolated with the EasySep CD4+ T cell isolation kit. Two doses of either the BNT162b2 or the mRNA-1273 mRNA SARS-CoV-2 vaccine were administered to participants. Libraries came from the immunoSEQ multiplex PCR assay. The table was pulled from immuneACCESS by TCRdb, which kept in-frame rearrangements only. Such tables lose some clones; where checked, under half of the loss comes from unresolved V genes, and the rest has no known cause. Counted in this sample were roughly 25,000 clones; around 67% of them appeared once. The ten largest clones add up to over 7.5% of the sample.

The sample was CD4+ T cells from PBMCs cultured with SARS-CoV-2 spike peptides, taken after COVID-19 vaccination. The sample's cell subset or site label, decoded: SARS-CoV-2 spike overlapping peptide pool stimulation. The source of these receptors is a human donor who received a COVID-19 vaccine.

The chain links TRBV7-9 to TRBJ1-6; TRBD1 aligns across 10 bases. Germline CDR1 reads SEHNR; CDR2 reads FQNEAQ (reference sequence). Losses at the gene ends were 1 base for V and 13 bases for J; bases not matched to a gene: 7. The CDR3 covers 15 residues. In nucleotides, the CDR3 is TGTGCCAGCAGCTTAGGGGGGACAGGGGTTTTTCCCCTCCACTTT. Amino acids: CASSLGGTGVFPLHF.

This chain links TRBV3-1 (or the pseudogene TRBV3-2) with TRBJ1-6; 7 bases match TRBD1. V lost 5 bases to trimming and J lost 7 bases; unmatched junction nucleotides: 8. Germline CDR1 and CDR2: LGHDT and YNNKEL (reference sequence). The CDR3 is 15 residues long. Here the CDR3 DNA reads TGTGCCAGCAGCTCGTCGACAGGGCCGAATTCACCCCTCCACTTT. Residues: CASSSSTGPNSPLHF.

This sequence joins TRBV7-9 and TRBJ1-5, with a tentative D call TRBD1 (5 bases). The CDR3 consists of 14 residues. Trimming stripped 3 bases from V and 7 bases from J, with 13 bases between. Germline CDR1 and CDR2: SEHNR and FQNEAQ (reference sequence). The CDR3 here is CASSFGIGDQPQHF. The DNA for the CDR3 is TGTGCCAGCAGCTTCGGAATCGGGGACCAGCCCCAGCATTTT.

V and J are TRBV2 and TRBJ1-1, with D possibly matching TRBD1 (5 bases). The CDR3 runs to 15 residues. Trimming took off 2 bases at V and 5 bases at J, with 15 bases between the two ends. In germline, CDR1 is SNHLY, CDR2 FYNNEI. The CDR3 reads CASSESGRVGTEAFF. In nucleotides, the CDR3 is TGTGCCAGCAGTGAATCGGGCAGGGTGGGAACTGAAGCTTTCTTT. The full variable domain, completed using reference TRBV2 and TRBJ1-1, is EPEVTQTPSHQVTQMGQEVILRCVPISNHLYFYWYRQILGQKVEFLVSFYNNEISEKSEIFDDQFSVERPDGSNFTLKIRSTKLEDSAMYFCASSESGRVGTEAFFGQGTRLTVV.

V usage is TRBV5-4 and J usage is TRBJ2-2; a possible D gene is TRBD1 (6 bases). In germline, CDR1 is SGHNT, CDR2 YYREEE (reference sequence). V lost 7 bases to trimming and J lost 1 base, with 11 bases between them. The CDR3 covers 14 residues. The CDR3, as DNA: TGTGCCAGCTCCTGGGACATGAACACCGGGGAGCTGTTTTTT. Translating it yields CASSWDMNTGELFF.

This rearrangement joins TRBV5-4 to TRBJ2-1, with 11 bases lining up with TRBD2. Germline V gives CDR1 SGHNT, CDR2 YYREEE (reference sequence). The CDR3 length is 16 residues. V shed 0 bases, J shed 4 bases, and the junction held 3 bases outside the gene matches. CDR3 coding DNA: TGTGCCAGCAGCTTGGTTAGCGGGAGGGCTTACAATGAGCAGTTCTTC. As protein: CASSLVSGRAYNEQFF. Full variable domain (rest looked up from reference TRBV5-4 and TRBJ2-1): ETGVTQSPTHLIKTRGQQVTLRCSSQSGHNTVSWYQQALGQGPQFIFQYYREEENGRGNFPPRFSGLQFPNYSSELNVNALELDDSALYLCASSLVSGRAYNEQFFGPGTRLTVL.

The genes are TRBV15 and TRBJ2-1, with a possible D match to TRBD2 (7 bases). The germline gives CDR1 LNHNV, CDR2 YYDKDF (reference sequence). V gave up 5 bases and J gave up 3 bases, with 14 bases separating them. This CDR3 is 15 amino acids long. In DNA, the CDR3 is TGTGCCACCAGCCCCCGAGGGGGGGACTACAATGAGCAGTTCTTC. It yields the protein CATSPRGGDYNEQFF.

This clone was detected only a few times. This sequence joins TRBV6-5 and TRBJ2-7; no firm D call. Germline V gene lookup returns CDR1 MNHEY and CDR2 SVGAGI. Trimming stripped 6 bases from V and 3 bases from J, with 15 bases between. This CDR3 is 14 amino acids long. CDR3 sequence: CASRASNPLYEQYF. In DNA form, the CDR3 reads TGTGCCAGCAGGGCAAGTAACCCCCTCTACGAGCAGTACTTC.

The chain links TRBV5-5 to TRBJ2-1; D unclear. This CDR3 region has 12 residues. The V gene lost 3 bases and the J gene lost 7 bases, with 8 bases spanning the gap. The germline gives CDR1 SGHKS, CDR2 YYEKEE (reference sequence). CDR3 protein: CASSSHLNEQFF. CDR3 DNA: TGTGCCAGCAGCTCCCACTTGAATGAGCAGTTCTTC. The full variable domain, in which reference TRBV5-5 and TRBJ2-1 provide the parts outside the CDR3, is DAGVTQSPTHLIKTRGQQVTLRCSPISGHKSVSWYQQVLGQGPQFIFQYYEKEERGRGNFPDRFSARQFPNYSSELNVNALLLGDSALYLCASSSHLNEQFFGPGTRLTVL.

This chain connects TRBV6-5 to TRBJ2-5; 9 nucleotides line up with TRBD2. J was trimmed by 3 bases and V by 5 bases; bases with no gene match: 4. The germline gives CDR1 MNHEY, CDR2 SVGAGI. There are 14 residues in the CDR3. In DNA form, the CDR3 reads TGTGCCAGCAGTATAGCGGGGGCGAAAGAGACCCAGTACTTC. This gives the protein CASSIAGAKETQYF.

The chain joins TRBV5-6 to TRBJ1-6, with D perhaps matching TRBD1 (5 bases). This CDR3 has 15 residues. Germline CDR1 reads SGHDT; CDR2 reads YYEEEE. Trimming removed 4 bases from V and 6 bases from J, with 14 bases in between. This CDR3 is CASSEMGLFNSPLHF. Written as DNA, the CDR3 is TGTGCCAGCAGCGAAATGGGACTTTTTAATTCACCCCTCCACTTT. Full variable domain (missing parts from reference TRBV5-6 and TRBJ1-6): DAGVTQSPTHLIKTRGQQVTLRCSPKSGHDTVSWYQQALGQGPQFIFQYYEEEERQRGNFPDRFSGHQFPNYSSELNVNALLLGDSALYLCASSEMGLFNSPLHFGNGTRLTVT.

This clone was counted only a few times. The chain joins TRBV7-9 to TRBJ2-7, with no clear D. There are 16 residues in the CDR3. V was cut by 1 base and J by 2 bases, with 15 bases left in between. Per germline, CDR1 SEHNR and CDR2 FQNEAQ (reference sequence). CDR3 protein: CASSLEFASRPYEQYF. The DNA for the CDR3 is TGTGCCAGCAGCTTAGAGTTCGCGAGCAGGCCCTACGAGCAGTACTTC. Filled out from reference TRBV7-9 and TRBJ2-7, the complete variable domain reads DTGVSQNPRHKITKRGQNVTFRCDPISEHNRLYWYRQTLGQGPEFLTYFQNEAQLEKSRLLSDRFSAERPKGSFSTLEIQRTEQGDSAMYLCASSLEFASRPYEQYFGPGTRLTVT.

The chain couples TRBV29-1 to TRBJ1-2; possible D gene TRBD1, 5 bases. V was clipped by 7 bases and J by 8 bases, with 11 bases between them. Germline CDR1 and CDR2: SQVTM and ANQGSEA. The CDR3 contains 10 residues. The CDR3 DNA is TGCAGCGCCGAGCAGGGAGGCTACACCTTC. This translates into CSAEQGGYTF.

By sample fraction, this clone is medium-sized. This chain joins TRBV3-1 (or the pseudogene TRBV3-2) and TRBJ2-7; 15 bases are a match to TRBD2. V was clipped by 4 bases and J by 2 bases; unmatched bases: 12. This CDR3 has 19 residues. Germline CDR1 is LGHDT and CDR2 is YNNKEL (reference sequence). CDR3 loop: CASSRKSPGLAGGAYEQYF. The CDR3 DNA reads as TGTGCCAGCAGCCGCAAGTCCCCGGGACTAGCGGGGGGTGCCTACGAGCAGTACTTC.

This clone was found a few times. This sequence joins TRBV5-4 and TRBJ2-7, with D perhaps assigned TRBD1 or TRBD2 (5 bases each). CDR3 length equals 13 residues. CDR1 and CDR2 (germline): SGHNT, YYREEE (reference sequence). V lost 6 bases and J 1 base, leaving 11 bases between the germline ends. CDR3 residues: CASTGTDSYEQYF. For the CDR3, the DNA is TGTGCCAGCACCGGGACGGATTCCTACGAGCAGTACTTC. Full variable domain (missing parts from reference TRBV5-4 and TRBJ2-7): ETGVTQSPTHLIKTRGQQVTLRCSSQSGHNTVSWYQQALGQGPQFIFQYYREEENGRGNFPPRFSGLQFPNYSSELNVNALELDDSALYLCASTGTDSYEQYFGPGTRLTVT.

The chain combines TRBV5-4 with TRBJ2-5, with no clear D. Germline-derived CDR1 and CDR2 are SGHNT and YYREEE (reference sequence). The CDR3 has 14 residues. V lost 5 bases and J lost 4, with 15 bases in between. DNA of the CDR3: TGTGCCAGCAGTAGCCCTAACCGGAGAGAGACCCAGTACTTC. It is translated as CASSSPNRRETQYF.

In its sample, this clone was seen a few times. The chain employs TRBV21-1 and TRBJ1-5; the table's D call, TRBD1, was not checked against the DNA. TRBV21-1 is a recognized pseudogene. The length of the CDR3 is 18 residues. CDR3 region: CASSQDRGNGIGNQPQHF. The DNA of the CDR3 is TGTGCCAGCAGCCAGGACAGGGGTAATGGGATTGGCAATCAGCCCCAGCATTTT.

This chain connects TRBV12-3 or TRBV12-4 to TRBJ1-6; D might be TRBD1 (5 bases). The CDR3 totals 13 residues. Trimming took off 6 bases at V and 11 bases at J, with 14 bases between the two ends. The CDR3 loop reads CASSLQQETPLHF. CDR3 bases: TGTGCCAGCAGCCTACAACAGGAAACACCCCTCCACTTT.

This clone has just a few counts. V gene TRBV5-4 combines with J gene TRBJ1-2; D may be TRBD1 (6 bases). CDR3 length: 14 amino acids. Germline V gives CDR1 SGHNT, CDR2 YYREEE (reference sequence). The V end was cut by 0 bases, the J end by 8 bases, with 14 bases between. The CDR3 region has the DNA TGTGCCAGCAGCTTGGCTGGGGGCCCAGGGGGCTACACCTTC. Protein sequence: CASSLAGGPGGYTF.